The 21 T cell receptor beta chains below come from one sample, sequenced in a study of T cell responses to AZD1222 COVID-19 vaccine (dated by TCRdb to the early 2020s). Explained via the paper, the time point label denotes: about 28 days (+/-7) after the second vaccine dose. Libraries came from the immunoSEQ multiplex PCR assay. As stored in TCRdb, this immuneACCESS dataset retains in-frame rearrangements with V and J assigned. A fraction of the clones does not appear; measured against another copy, unresolved V genes explain less than half of the discrepancy, and the remainder lacks a known reason. In all, the sample holds fewer than 55,000 clones, and less than 95% of those were seen once. The top ten constitute about 40% of the sample. The material sequenced was peripheral blood, taken 28 days after the second AZD1222 dose. These receptors were collected from an adult who received the AZD1222 COVID-19 vaccine.

This chain uses TRBV9 with TRBJ1-3; 7 positions match TRBD1. V was pared by 0 bases and J by 1 base, with 1 base of the junction left unmatched. This CDR3 has 15 residues. CDR1 is SGDLS and CDR2 is YYNGEE in the germline V gene. This CDR3 is CASSVGQGSGNTIYF. Written as DNA, the CDR3 is TGTGCCAGCAGCGTAGGACAGGGTTCTGGAAACACCATATATTTT. Using reference TRBV9 and TRBJ1-3 for the parts outside the CDR3, the full variable domain is DSGVTQTPKHLITATGQRVTLRCSPRSGDLSVYWYQQSLDQGLQFLIQYYNGEERAKGNILERFSAQQFPDLHSELNLSSLELGDSALYFCASSVGQGSGNTIYFGEGSWLTVV.

This sequence joins TRBV5-1 and TRBJ1-1; 7 bases agree with TRBD1. The CDR3 is 15 amino acids. V was clipped by 3 bases and J by 1 base; unmatched bases: 6. Germline loops: CDR1 SGHRS, CDR2 YFSETQ. The CDR3 region is CASSSERQGNTEAFF. The CDR3 bases are TGCGCCAGCAGCTCGGAGAGACAGGGGAACACTGAAGCTTTCTTT. The full variable domain, rest sourced from reference TRBV5-1 and TRBJ1-1, is KAGVTQTPRYLIKTRGQQVTLSCSPISGHRSVSWYQQTPGQGLQFLFEYFSETQRNKGNFPGRFSGRQFSNSRSEMNVSTLELGDSALYLCASSSERQGNTEAFFGQGTRLTVV.

The V and J genes are TRBV10-1 and TRBJ2-3; perhaps TRBD2 as D (5 bases). The germline gives CDR1 WNHNN, CDR2 SYGVQD (reference sequence). The CDR3 runs 14 residues. Trimming stripped 0 bases from V and 5 bases from J, with 9 bases between. CDR3 in amino acids: CASSESVSGDTQYF. As DNA, the CDR3 is TGCGCCAGCAGTGAGTCGGTCAGCGGAGATACGCAGTATTTT.

The chain joins TRBV11-3 to TRBJ2-2; a weak D match, TRBD2 (6 bases). This CDR3 has 17 amino acids. The ends were cut back, 1 base at V and 4 bases at J, with 16 bases in the middle. The germline V gene encodes CDR1 SGHNT and CDR2 YENEEA. DNA of the CDR3: TGTGCCAGCAGCTTAGGCGGTGGAGGGTCGGGCACCGGGGAGCTGTTTTTT. This sequence encodes CASSLGGGGSGTGELFF.

This clone appeared a single time. V gene TRBV4-2 combines with J gene TRBJ2-1; D remains unclear. V shed 0 bases and J shed 0 bases, with 9 bases lying between them. CDR3 length: 16 amino acids. Germline V gene lookup returns CDR1 LGHNA and CDR2 YNFKEQ. This CDR3 is CASSQEHTSSYNEQFF. CDR3 nucleotides: TGTGCCAGCAGCCAAGAACATACGAGCTCCTACAATGAGCAGTTCTTC.

V usage is TRBV3-1 (or the pseudogene TRBV3-2) and J usage is TRBJ1-2; D call uncertain. Germline V lookup: CDR1 LGHDT, CDR2 YNNKEL (reference sequence). V dropped 0 bases and J dropped 0 bases, with 2 bases sitting between them. The CDR3 is made up of 13 amino acids. CDR3 bases: TGTGCCAGCAGCCAAGACCCTAACTATGGCTACACCTTC. This gives the protein CASSQDPNYGYTF.

V gene TRBV5-8 combines with J gene TRBJ1-6; a possible D gene is TRBD1 (5 bases). The CDR3 totals 15 residues. The V gene lost 4 bases and the J gene lost 10 bases, with 18 bases spanning the gap. From germline, CDR1 is SGHTS and CDR2 YDEGEE. The CDR3 loop reads CASSPPGRGDSPLHF. The CDR3 DNA reads as TGTGCCAGCAGCCCCCCGGGGAGGGGAGACTCACCCCTCCACTTT.

V usage is TRBV4-3 and J usage is TRBJ2-3; 10 bases match TRBD2. Germline CDR1 reads LGHNA; CDR2 reads YSLEER. The CDR3 runs to 16 residues. V lost 1 base and J lost 5; bases outside the gene matches: 6. Here the CDR3 reads CASSQGASGGIDTQYF. CDR3 DNA: TGCGCCAGCAGCCAAGGTGCTAGCGGGGGCATAGATACGCAGTATTTT.

V gene TRBV7-8 combines with J gene TRBJ1-5; 10 positions match TRBD1. V dropped 0 bases and J dropped 3; count of bases not matched to a gene: 2. CDR1 is SGHVS, CDR2 FQNEAQ, per germline. The CDR3 runs to 16 residues. CDR3 DNA sequence: TGTGCCAGCAGCTTAGCGGGACAGGGGATCAATCAGCCCCAGCATTTT. Translating it yields CASSLAGQGINQPQHF.

The rearrangement links TRBV9 to TRBJ2-1; D tentatively reads TRBD1 or TRBD2 (5 bases each). V lost 0 bases, J lost 4 bases, and 14 bases lay in between. The CDR3 length is 16 residues. Looked up from germline, CDR1 is SGDLS and CDR2 is YYNGEE. CDR3 protein: CASSVGRGPTYNEQFF. The DNA for the CDR3 is TGTGCCAGCAGCGTAGGCCGGGGCCCAACTTACAATGAGCAGTTCTTC.

The V call is TRBV5-5, the J call TRBJ1-2; D is undetermined. CDR1 is SGHKS and CDR2 is YYEKEE in the germline V gene (reference sequence). The CDR3 runs 13 residues. V was clipped by 0 bases and J by 1 base, with 4 bases between them. In DNA form, the CDR3 reads TGTGCCAGCAGCTTGGTCAATAACTATGGCTACACCTTC. Translated: CASSLVNNYGYTF. Complete variable domain (other parts from reference TRBV5-5 and TRBJ1-2): DAGVTQSPTHLIKTRGQQVTLRCSPISGHKSVSWYQQVLGQGPQFIFQYYEKEERGRGNFPDRFSARQFPNYSSELNVNALLLGDSALYLCASSLVNNYGYTFGSGTRLTVV.

The rearrangement links TRBV7-8 to TRBJ2-7; D remains unclear. V dropped 3 bases and J dropped 5 bases, with 2 bases sitting between them. CDR1 and CDR2 (germline): SGHVS, FQNEAQ. The CDR3 spans 10 residues. The CDR3 nucleotides read TGTGCCAGCAGCTTGGACGAGCAGTACTTC. Residues: CASSLDEQYF.

This chain joins TRBV6-2 or TRBV6-3 and TRBJ2-7; no clear D. The CDR3 has 12 residues. Trimming removed 1 base at V and 0 bases at J, with 1 base between. Germline V gene data show CDR1 as MNHEY and CDR2 as SVGEGT. CDR3: CASSYYSYEQYF. DNA for the CDR3: TGTGCCAGCAGTTACTACTCCTACGAGCAGTACTTC.

The CDR3 DNA reads TGCAGCGGGAGTTGGACGAGTGTTTTCTTT. As protein: CSGSWTSVFF. V and J are TRBV29-1 and TRBJ1-1; D is undetermined. CDR1 is SQVTM and CDR2 is ANQGSEA in the germline V gene. The V end lost 7 bases, the J end lost 13 bases, and 16 bases lay between the germline ends. CDR3 length: 10 amino acids.

The chain has TRBV3-1 (or the pseudogene TRBV3-2) and TRBJ1-2; tentatively, D is TRBD1 (6 bases). V was clipped by 4 bases and J by 4 bases, with 19 bases between them. Germline V gene lookup returns CDR1 LGHDT and CDR2 YNNKEL (reference sequence). This CDR3 has 16 residues. CDR3 amino acids: CASSPALGDNLYGYTF. The CDR3 DNA is TGTGCCAGCAGCCCAGCCTTGGGGGACAACCTCTATGGCTACACCTTC.

The rearrangement joins TRBV18 to TRBJ2-5; TRBD1 or TRBD2 may be the D gene (6 bases each). The germline V gene has CDR1 KGHSH and CDR2 LQKENI. CDR3 length: 13 residues. Trimming left V 0 bases short and J 5 bases short, with 7 bases between. The CDR3: CASSPPGGETQYF. In DNA, the CDR3 is TGTGCCAGCTCACCACCAGGGGGGGAGACCCAGTACTTC.

This clone has more than one count but fewer than ten. The chain carries TRBV3-1 (or the pseudogene TRBV3-2) and TRBJ1-2, with D possibly TRBD1 on 6 matching bases. Germline lookup yields CDR1 LGHDT and CDR2 YNNKEL (reference sequence). This CDR3 is built from 13 residues. Trimming cost V 1 base and J 8 bases, with 11 bases left between them. The DNA of the CDR3 is TGTGCCAGCAGCCAAGTGGCAGGGGACGGCTACACCTTC. Amino acids: CASSQVAGDGYTF.

V usage is TRBV19 and J usage is TRBJ1-2; D gene uncertain. V shed 2 bases and J shed 4 bases, with 14 bases lying between them. The CDR3 length is 15 residues. Per the germline V gene, CDR1 is LNHDA and CDR2 is SQIVND (reference sequence). The CDR3 region is CASSIRPGQSYGYTF. CDR3 nucleotides: TGTGCCAGTAGTATAAGGCCCGGGCAGTCCTATGGCTACACCTTC.

This chain uses TRBV5-1 with TRBJ2-7; D might be TRBD1 (6 bases). Trimming removed 6 bases at V and 1 base at J, with 23 bases between. The length of the CDR3 is 17 residues. Germline V gene sequence: CDR1 SGHRS, CDR2 YFSETQ. The CDR3 coding sequence is TGCGCCAGCACCAGGGACATGGGTACAGCTTCGTCCTACGAGCAGTACTTC. Its translation: CASTRDMGTASSYEQYF. The full variable domain, its missing parts supplied by reference TRBV5-1 and TRBJ2-7, is KAGVTQTPRYLIKTRGQQVTLSCSPISGHRSVSWYQQTPGQGLQFLFEYFSETQRNKGNFPGRFSGRQFSNSRSEMNVSTLELGDSALYLCASTRDMGTASSYEQYFGPGTRLTVT.

This chain joins TRBV5-6 and TRBJ1-2; 7 bases match TRBD1. The CDR3 covers 16 residues. Germline V gene lookup returns CDR1 SGHDT and CDR2 YYEEEE. Trimming cost V 5 bases and J 6 bases; bases outside gene matches: 16. Written as DNA, the CDR3 is TGTGCCAGCAGTTATCCACAGACAGGGTACGGGAATGGCTACACCTTC. Its protein is CASSYPQTGYGNGYTF.

This CDR3 is CASSQLTSGETQYF. The DNA of the CDR3 is TGTGCCAGCAGCCAACTGACCAGCGGAGAGACCCAGTACTTC. The V gene is TRBV3-1 (or the pseudogene TRBV3-2), the J gene TRBJ2-5; perhaps TRBD2 as D (5 bases). Germline V gene data show CDR1 as LGHDT and CDR2 as YNNKEL (reference sequence). CDR3 size: 14 residues. The ends were cut back, 2 bases at V and 4 bases at J, with 11 bases in the middle.